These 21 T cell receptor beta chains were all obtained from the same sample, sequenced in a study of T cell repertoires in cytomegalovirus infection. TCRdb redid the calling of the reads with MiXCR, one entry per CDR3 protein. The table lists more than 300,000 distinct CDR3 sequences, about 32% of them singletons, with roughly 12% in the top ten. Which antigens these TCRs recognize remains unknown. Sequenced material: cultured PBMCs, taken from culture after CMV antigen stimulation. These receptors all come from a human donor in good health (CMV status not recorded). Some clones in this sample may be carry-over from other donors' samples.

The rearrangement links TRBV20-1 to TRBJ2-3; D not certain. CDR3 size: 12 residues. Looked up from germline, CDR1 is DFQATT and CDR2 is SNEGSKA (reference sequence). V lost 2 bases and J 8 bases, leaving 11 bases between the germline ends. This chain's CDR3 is CSARPQHITQYF. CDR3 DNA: TGCAGTGCTAGACCCCAACATATTACGCAGTATTTT.

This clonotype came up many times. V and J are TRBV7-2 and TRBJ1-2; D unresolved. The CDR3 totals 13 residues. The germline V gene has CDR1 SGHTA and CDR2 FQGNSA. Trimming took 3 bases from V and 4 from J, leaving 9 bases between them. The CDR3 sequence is CASSFGSGYGYTF. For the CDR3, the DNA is TGTGCCAGCAGCTTTGGGAGTGGCTATGGCTACACCTTC.

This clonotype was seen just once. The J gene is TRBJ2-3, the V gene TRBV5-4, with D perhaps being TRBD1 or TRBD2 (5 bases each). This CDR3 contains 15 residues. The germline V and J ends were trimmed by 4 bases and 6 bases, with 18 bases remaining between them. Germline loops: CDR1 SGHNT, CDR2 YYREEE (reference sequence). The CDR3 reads CASSEPGPTADTQYF. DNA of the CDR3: TGTGCCAGCAGCGAACCGGGACCTACGGCGGATACGCAGTATTTT.

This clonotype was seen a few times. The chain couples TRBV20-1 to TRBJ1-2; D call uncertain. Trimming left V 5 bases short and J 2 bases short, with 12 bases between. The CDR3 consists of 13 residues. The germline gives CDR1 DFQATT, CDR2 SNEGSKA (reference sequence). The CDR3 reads CSAFGGRNYGYTF. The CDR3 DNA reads TGCAGTGCTTTCGGCGGACGGAACTATGGCTACACCTTC.

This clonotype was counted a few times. Written as DNA, the CDR3 is TGTGCCAGCAGCCCGCTCGGACAGGAAAACTATGGCTACACCTTC. This encodes CASSPLGQENYGYTF. V and J are TRBV6-5 and TRBJ1-2, with 7 bases fitting TRBD1. Germline V lookup: CDR1 MNHEY, CDR2 SVGAGI. CDR3 size: 15 residues. V dropped 6 bases and J dropped 2; count of bases not matched to a gene: 9.

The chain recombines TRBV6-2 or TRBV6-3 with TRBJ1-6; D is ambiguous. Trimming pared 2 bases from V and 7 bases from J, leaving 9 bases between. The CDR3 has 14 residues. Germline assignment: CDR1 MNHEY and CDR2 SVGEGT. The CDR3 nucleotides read TGTGCCAGCAGTTACGAAGCGGGGAATTCACCCCTCCACTTT. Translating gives CASSYEAGNSPLHF.

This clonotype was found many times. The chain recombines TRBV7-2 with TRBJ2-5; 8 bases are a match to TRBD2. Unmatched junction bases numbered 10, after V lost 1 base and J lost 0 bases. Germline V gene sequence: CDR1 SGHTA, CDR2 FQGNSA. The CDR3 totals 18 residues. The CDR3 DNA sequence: TGTGCCAGCAGCTTAGAGAGGCTAGCGGGCTGGTACCAAGAGACCCAGTACTTC. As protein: CASSLERLAGWYQETQYF. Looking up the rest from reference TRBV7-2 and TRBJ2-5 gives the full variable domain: GAGVSQSPSNKVTEKGKDVELRCDPISGHTALYWYRQSLGQGLEFLIYFQGNSAPDKSGLPSDRFSAERTGGSVSTLTIQRTQQEDSAVYLCASSLERLAGWYQETQYFGPGTRLLVL.

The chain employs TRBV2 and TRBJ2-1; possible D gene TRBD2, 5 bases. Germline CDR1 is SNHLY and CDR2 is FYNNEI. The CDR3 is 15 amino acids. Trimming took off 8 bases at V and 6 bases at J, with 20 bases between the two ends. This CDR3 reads CASLLRLASGNEQFF. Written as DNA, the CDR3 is TGTGCCAGCCTACTAAGGCTAGCCTCAGGCAATGAGCAGTTCTTC.

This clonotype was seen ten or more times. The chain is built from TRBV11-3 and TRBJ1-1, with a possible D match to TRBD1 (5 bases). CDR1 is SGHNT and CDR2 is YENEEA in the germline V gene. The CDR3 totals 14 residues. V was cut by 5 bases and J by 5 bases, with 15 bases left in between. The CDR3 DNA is TGTGCCAGCAGCCCCACGCTAGGGGTTACTGAAGCTTTCTTT. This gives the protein CASSPTLGVTEAFF.

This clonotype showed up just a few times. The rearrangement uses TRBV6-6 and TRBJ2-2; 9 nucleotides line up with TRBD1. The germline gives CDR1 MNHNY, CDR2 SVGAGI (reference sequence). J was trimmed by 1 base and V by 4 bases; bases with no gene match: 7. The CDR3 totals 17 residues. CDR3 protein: CASSFPDRGKNTGELFF. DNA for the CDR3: TGTGCCAGCAGTTTCCCGGACAGGGGAAAGAACACCGGGGAGCTGTTTTTT.

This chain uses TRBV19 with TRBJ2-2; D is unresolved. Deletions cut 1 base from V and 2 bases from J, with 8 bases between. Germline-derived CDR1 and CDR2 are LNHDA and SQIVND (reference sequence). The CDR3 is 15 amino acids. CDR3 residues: CASSIVLSNTGELFF. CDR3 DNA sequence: TGTGCCAGTAGTATAGTTCTTTCAAACACCGGGGAGCTGTTTTTT.

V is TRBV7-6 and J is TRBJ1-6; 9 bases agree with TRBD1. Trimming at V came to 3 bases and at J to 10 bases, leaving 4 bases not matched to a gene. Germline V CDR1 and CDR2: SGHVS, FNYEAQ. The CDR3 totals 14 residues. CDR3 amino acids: CASSLGTGWSPLHF. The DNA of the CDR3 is TGTGCCAGCAGCTTGGGGACAGGGTGGTCACCCCTCCACTTT.

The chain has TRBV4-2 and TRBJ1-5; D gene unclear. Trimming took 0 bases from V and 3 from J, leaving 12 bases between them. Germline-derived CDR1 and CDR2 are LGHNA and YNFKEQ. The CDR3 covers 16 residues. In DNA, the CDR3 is TGTGCCAGCAGCCAAGAAGGCGGAGGGTTCAATCAGCCCCAGCATTTT. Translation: CASSQEGGGFNQPQHF.

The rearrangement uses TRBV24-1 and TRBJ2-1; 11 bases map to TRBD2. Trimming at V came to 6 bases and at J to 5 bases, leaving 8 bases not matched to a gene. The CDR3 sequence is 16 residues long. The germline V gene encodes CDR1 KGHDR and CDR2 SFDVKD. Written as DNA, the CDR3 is TGTGCCACCAGTTCACTAGCGGGAGAATGGAACAATGAGCAGTTCTTC. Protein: CATSSLAGEWNNEQFF.

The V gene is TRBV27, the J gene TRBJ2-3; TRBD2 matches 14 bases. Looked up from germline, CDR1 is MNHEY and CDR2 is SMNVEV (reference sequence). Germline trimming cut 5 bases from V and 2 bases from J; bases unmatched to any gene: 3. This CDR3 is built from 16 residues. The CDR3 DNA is TGTGCCAGCAGTCTGACTAGCGGGAGGGCCACAGATACGCAGTATTTT. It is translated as CASSLTSGRATDTQYF.

The CDR3 reads CSARAPGLAGRRGELFF. CDR3 DNA sequence: TGCAGTGCTAGAGCGCCAGGACTAGCGGGACGACGCGGGGAGCTGTTTTTT. V gene TRBV20-1 combines with J gene TRBJ2-2; 12 nucleotides align to TRBD2. The V segment lost 1 base and the J segment 7 bases; nucleotides outside the gene matches: 10. Germline-derived CDR1 and CDR2 are DFQATT and SNEGSKA (reference sequence). This CDR3 is 17 amino acids long.

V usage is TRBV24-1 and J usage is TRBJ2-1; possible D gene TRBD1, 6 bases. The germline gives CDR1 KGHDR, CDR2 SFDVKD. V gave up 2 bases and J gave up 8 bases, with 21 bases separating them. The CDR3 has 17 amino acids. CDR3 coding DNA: TGTGCCACCAGTGATTCAGTGGGAAGCCCAGGGGACGATGAGCAGTTCTTC. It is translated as CATSDSVGSPGDDEQFF.

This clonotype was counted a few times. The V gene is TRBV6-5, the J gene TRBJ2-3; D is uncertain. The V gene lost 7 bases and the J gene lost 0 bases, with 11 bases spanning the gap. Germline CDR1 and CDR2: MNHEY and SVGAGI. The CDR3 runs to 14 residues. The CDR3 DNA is TGTGCCAGCAAAAGGACGGCTAGCACAGATACGCAGTATTTT. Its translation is CASKRTASTDTQYF.

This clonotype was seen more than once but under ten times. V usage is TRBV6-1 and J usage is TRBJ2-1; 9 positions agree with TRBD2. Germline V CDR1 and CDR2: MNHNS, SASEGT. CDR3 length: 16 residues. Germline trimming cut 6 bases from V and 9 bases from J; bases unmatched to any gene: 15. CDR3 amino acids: CASRRRRGGRESEQFF. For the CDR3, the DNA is TGTGCCAGCAGGCGTCGTCGGGGCGGGAGGGAGAGTGAGCAGTTCTTC.

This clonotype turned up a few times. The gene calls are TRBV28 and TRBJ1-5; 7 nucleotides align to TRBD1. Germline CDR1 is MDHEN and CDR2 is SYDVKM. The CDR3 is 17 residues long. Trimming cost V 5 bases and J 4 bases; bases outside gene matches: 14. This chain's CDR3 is CASSTKWIQGTNQPQHF. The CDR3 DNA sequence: TGTGCCAGCAGTACAAAGTGGATACAGGGGACTAATCAGCCCCAGCATTTT.

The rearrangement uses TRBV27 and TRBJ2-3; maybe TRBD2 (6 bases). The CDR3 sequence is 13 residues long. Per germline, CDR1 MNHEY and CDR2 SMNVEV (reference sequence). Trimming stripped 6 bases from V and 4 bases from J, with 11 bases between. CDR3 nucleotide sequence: TGTGCCAGCAGCCGGGGGACTCCAGATACGCAGTATTTT. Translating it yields CASSRGTPDTQYF.